The 15 T cell receptor beta chains in this list originate from one sample, sequenced in a study of blood T cell repertoires in COVID-19. Libraries were prepared by immunoSEQ multiplex PCR; TCRdb keeps only in-frame clonotypes and omits some of them. The data hold more than 400,000 clones, with 70% to 90% observed a single time. Sequenced input: peripheral blood. These receptors were obtained from a human donor in a cohort sampled during active COVID-19.

The V call is TRBV5-4, the J call TRBJ2-1, with TRBD2 matching 14 bases. The length of the CDR3 is 16 residues. Germline loops: CDR1 SGHNT, CDR2 YYREEE (reference sequence). The trim removed 4 bases at V and 10 bases at J, leaving 10 bases unmatched. The CDR3 sequence is CASSLPLTSGREEQFF. Here the CDR3 DNA reads TGTGCCAGCAGCCTACCCCTGACTAGCGGGAGGGAAGAGCAGTTCTTC.

The gene calls are TRBV6-5 and TRBJ1-3, with D uncertain. Trimming pared 4 bases from V and 8 bases from J, leaving 12 bases between. The CDR3 length is 13 residues. Germline lookup yields CDR1 MNHEY and CDR2 SVGAGI. The CDR3 loop reads CASSSGPGDTIYF. In DNA, the CDR3 is TGTGCCAGCAGTTCCGGACCCGGGGACACCATATATTTT.

The chain joins TRBV7-2 to TRBJ1-1, with a weak D call TRBD1 (6 bases). Germline V gene data show CDR1 as SGHTA and CDR2 as FQGNSA. CDR3 size: 15 residues. V was trimmed by 5 bases and J by 5 bases, leaving 18 bases between them. As DNA, the CDR3 is TGTGCCAGCAGCCCCGAGCGGGACACCGCTACTGAAGCTTTCTTT. Translating it yields CASSPERDTATEAFF.

The chain recombines TRBV5-1 with TRBJ1-1; D is ambiguous. Trimming stripped 0 bases from V and 1 base from J, with 13 bases between. There are 16 residues in the CDR3. Germline-derived CDR1 and CDR2 are SGHRS and YFSETQ. The CDR3 DNA reads as TGCGCCAGCAGCTTGGGAGGTAGGCCGGCGAACACTGAAGCTTTCTTT. Translation: CASSLGGRPANTEAFF.

The chain joins TRBV28 to TRBJ1-2, with TRBD1 identical over 9 bases. Per germline, CDR1 MDHEN and CDR2 SYDVKM. CDR3 length: 12 amino acids. Trimming at V came to 1 base and at J to 14 bases, leaving 5 bases not matched to a gene. Here the CDR3 DNA reads TGTGCCAGCAGTTTATCGGACAGGGGCCAAACCTTC. Protein: CASSLSDRGQTF.

V usage is TRBV27 and J usage is TRBJ1-4; TRBD1 might be the D (6 bases). The CDR3 loop spans 15 amino acids. With 4 bases removed from V and 4 bases from J, the gap between germline ends came to 13 bases. CDR1 and CDR2 from the germline V gene are MNHEY and SMNVEV (reference sequence). As DNA, the CDR3 is TGTGCCAGCAGTTCCCAGGGGCCCCGTAATGAAAAACTGTTTTTT. It specifies CASSSQGPRNEKLFF.

The rearrangement links TRBV19 to TRBJ1-1, with 10 bases that match TRBD1. J was trimmed by 5 bases and V by 5 bases; bases with no gene match: 5. CDR3 length equals 14 residues. Germline values: CDR1 LNHDA, CDR2 SQIVND (reference sequence). The DNA for the CDR3 is TGTGCCAGTAGTCCGACAGGGGGCCGAACTGAAGCTTTCTTT. Encoded protein: CASSPTGGRTEAFF.

The chain carries TRBV5-8 and TRBJ1-2; D call uncertain. V was trimmed by 4 bases and J by 5 bases, leaving 9 bases between them. This CDR3 has 12 residues. From germline, CDR1 is SGHTS and CDR2 YDEGEE. In DNA form, the CDR3 reads TGTGCCAGCAGCCCCGGGAGGTATGGCTACACCTTC. This translates into CASSPGRYGYTF.

V is TRBV6-2 or TRBV6-3 and J is TRBJ1-5, with 12 bases that match TRBD1. Germline CDR1 is MNHEY and CDR2 is SVGEGT. Trimming cost V 5 bases and J 3 bases; bases outside gene matches: 11. This CDR3 is built from 18 residues. CDR3 sequence: CASSGSAVGQGANQPQHF. The CDR3 DNA reads as TGTGCCAGCAGTGGGAGCGCCGTGGGACAGGGGGCCAATCAGCCCCAGCATTTT.

V usage is TRBV4-3 and J usage is TRBJ1-2; 7 bases agree with TRBD1. This CDR3 comprises 16 residues. The J segment lost 2 bases and the V segment lost 1 base, leaving 7 bases of the junction unmatched. Per germline, CDR1 LGHNA and CDR2 YSLEER. The CDR3, as DNA: TGCGCCAGCAGCCAAGGGGAGACAGGGTGGAACTATGGCTACACCTTC. The encoded protein is CASSQGETGWNYGYTF.

The chain combines TRBV7-2 with TRBJ1-2; D may be TRBD1 (6 bases). The ends were cut back, 6 bases at V and 4 bases at J, with 24 bases in the middle. This CDR3 comprises 17 residues. Germline loops: CDR1 SGHTA, CDR2 FQGNSA. The CDR3 nucleotides read TGTGCCAGCAGTCGCCGGCTCCAGGGGCCCGTGACCTATGGCTACACCTTC. This sequence encodes CASSRRLQGPVTYGYTF.

This chain uses TRBV3-1 (or the pseudogene TRBV3-2) with TRBJ1-5; D is uncertain. V shed 1 base and J shed 0 bases, with 10 bases lying between them. The germline CDR1 and CDR2 sequences are LGHDT and YNNKEL (reference sequence). The CDR3 length is 16 residues. The CDR3 is CASSQGAGYSNQPQHF. CDR3 bases: TGTGCCAGCAGCCAAGGGGCAGGCTATAGCAATCAGCCCCAGCATTTT.

J is TRBJ1-6 and V is TRBV27, with 12 bases that match TRBD1. Losses at the gene ends were 4 bases for V and 8 bases for J; bases not matched to a gene: 6. CDR3 size: 16 residues. Germline CDR1 is MNHEY and CDR2 is SMNVEV (reference sequence). The CDR3 here is CASSSPGQGAHSPLHF. The CDR3 bases are TGTGCCAGCAGTTCTCCGGGACAGGGGGCCCATTCACCCCTCCACTTT.

The V and J genes are TRBV14 and TRBJ1-2; D may be TRBD1 (6 bases). Looked up from germline, CDR1 is SGHDN and CDR2 is FVKESK. V was clipped by 1 base and J by 6 bases, with 12 bases between them. This CDR3 contains 14 residues. The CDR3 here is CASSQVSRTDGYTF. The CDR3 nucleotides read TGTGCCAGCAGCCAAGTCAGTCGGACAGATGGCTACACCTTC.

The CDR3 sequence is CASSWGPDTNTVEQFF. As DNA, the CDR3 is TGTGCCAGCAGCTGGGGCCCGGACACGAACACTGTGGAGCAGTTCTTC. The V call is TRBV5-5, the J call TRBJ2-1, with D perhaps matching TRBD1 (5 bases). Germline V gives CDR1 SGHKS, CDR2 YYEKEE (reference sequence). The V gene lost 3 bases and the J gene lost 10 bases, with 23 bases spanning the gap. The CDR3 runs 16 residues.